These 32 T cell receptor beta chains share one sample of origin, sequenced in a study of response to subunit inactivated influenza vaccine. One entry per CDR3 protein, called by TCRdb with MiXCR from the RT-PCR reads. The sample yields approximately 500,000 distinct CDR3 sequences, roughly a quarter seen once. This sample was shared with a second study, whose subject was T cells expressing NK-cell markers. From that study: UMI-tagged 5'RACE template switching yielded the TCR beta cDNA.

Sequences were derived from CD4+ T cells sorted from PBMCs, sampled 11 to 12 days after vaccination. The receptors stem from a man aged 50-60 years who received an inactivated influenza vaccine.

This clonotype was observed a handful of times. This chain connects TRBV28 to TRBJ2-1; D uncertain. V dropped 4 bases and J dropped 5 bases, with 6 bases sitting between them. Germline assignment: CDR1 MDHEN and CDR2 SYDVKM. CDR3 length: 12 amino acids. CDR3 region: CASSYLNNEQFF. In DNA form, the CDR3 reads TGTGCCAGCAGTTACCTTAACAATGAGCAGTTCTTC.

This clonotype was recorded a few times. CDR3 bases: TGTGCCAGCAGCGGGGCCTATGGTTCACCCCTCCACTTT. This translates into CASSGAYGSPLHF. The V gene is TRBV9, the J gene TRBJ1-6; D is ambiguous. Germline-derived CDR1 and CDR2 are SGDLS and YYNGEE. V dropped 3 bases and J dropped 9 bases, with 10 bases sitting between them. The CDR3 extends over 13 amino acids.

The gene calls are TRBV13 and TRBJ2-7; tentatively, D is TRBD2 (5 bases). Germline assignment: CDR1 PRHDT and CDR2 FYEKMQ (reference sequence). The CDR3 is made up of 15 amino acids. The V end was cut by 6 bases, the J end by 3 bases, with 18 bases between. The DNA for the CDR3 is TGTGCCAGCAGACCACTTACTGGGAGTGGCTACGAGCAGTACTTC. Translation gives CASRPLTGSGYEQYF.

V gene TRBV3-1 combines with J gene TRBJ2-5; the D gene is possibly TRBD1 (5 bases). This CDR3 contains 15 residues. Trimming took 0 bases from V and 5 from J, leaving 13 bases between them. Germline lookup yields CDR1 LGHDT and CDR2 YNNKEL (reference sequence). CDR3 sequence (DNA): TGTGCCAGCAGCCAAGATGGGCTAGGGGTGGAGACCCAGTACTTC. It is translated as CASSQDGLGVETQYF.

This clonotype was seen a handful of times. DNA of the CDR3: TGTGCCAGCAGCTTAACCTCCGGCAGGGTTTCTGGCTACACCTTC. As protein: CASSLTSGRVSGYTF. The chain recombines TRBV7-9 with TRBJ1-2; maybe TRBD1 (5 bases). CDR3 size: 15 residues. The germline V and J ends were trimmed by 2 bases and 7 bases, with 17 bases remaining between them. Germline CDR1 SEHNR, CDR2 FQNEAQ (reference sequence).

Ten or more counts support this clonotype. DNA of the CDR3: TGCGCCAGCAGCCCCACGGGGTACCAAGAGACCCAGTACTTC. Its protein is CASSPTGYQETQYF. The genes are TRBV5-1 and TRBJ2-5; weak D call: TRBD2 (5 bases). Germline V gene lookup returns CDR1 SGHRS and CDR2 YFSETQ. The CDR3 spans 14 residues. Trimming left V 4 bases short and J 0 bases short, with 10 bases between.

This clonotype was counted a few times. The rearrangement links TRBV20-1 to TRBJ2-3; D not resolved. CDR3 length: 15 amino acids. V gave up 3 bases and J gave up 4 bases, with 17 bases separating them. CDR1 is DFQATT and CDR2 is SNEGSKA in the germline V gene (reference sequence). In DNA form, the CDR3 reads TGCAGTGCTAGTAATGATCAGCCCGGACCAGATACGCAGTATTTT. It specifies CSASNDQPGPDTQYF.

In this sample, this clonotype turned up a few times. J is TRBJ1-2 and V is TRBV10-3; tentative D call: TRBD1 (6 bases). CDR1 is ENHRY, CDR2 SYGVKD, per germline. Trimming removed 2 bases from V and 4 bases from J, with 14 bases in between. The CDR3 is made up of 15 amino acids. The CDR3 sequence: CAISEAKQGVYGYTF. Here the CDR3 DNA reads TGTGCCATCAGTGAGGCTAAACAGGGTGTCTATGGCTACACCTTC.

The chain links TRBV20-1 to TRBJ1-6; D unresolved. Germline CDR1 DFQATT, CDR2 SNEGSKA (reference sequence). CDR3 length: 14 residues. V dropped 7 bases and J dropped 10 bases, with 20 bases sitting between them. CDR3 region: CSVQRRSPDSPLHF. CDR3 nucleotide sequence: TGCAGTGTTCAACGTCGGTCGCCGGACTCACCCCTCCACTTT.

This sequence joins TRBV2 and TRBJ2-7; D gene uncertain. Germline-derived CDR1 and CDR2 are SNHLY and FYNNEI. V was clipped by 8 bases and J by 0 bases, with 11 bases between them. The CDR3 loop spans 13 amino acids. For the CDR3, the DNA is TGTGCCAGCTTAGCCAGAGTCTCCTACGAGCAGTACTTC. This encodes CASLARVSYEQYF.

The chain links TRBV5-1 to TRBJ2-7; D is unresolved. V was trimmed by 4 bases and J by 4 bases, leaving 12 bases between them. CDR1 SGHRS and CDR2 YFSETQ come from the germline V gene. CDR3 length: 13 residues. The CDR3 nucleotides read TGCGCCAGCAGCATCTCCTTTAGGTACGAGCAGTACTTC. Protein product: CASSISFRYEQYF.

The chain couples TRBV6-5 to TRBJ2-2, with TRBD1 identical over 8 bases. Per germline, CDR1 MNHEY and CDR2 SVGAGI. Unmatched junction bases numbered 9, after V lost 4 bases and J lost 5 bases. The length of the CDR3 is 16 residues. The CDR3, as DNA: TGTGCCAGCAGTTTCAACAGGGGGGTCGGAACCGGGGAGCTGTTTTTT. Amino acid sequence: CASSFNRGVGTGELFF.

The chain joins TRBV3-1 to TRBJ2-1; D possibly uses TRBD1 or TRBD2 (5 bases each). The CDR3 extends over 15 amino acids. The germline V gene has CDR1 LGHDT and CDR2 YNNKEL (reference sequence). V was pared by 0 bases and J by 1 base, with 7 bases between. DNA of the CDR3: TGTGCCAGCAGCCAAGAGGGGGTATCCTACAATGAGCAGTTCTTC. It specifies CASSQEGVSYNEQFF.

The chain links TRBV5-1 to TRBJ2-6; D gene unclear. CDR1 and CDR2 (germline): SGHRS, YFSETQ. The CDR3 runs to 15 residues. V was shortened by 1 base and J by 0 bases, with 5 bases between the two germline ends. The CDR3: CASSLTVSGANVLTF. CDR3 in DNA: TGCGCCAGCAGCTTGACCGTCTCTGGGGCCAACGTCCTGACTTTC.

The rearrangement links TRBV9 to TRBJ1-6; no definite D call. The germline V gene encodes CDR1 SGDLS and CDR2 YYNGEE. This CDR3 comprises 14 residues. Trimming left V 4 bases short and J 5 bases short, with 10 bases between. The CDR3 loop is CASSSGINNSPLHF. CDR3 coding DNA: TGTGCCAGCAGCTCAGGCATAAATAATTCACCCCTCCACTTT.

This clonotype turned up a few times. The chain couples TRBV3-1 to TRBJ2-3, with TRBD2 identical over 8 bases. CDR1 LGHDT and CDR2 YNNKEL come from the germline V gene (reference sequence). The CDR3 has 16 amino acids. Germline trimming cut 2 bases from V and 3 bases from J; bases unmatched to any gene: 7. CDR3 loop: CASSQFSGSGTDTQYF. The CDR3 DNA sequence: TGTGCCAGCAGCCAATTCAGCGGGAGCGGAACAGATACGCAGTATTTT.

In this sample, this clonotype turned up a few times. This CDR3 is CASSPSGVNNEQFF. For the CDR3, the DNA is TGTGCCAGCAGCCCAAGCGGAGTCAACAATGAGCAGTTCTTC. V usage is TRBV7-2 and J usage is TRBJ2-1; D perhaps matches TRBD2 (5 bases). This CDR3 has 14 amino acids. The V and J ends lost 5 bases and 5 bases respectively, with 13 bases between them. Germline CDR1 and CDR2: SGHTA and FQGNSA.

The CDR3 region is CASSESGTSTVGANEQFF. The CDR3 DNA reads TGTGCCAGCAGCGAGTCCGGGACTAGTACCGTTGGGGCCAATGAGCAGTTCTTC. V is TRBV11-2 and J is TRBJ2-1, with 8 positions matching TRBD2. J gave up 6 bases and V 5 bases, and 18 bases lay outside the gene matches. This CDR3 is 18 amino acids long. From germline, CDR1 is SGHAT and CDR2 FQNNGV.

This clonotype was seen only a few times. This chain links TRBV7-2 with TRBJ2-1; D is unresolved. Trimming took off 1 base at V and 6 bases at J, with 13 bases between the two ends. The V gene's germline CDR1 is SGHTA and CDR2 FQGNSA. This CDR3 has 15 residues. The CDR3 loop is CASSLGRSIGNEQFF. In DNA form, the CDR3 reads TGTGCCAGCAGCTTAGGGCGGTCAATTGGCAATGAGCAGTTCTTC. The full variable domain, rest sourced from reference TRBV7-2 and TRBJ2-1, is GAGVSQSPSNKVTEKGKDVELRCDPISGHTALYWYRQSLGQGLEFLIYFQGNSAPDKSGLPSDRFSAERTGGSVSTLTIQRTQQEDSAVYLCASSLGRSIGNEQFFGPGTRLTVL.

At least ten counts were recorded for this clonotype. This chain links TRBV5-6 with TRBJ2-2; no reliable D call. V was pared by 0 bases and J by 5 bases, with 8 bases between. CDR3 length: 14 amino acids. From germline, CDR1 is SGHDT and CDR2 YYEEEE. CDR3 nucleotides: TGTGCCAGCAGCTTGGCCGCTGGGACCGGGGAGCTGTTTTTT. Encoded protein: CASSLAAGTGELFF.

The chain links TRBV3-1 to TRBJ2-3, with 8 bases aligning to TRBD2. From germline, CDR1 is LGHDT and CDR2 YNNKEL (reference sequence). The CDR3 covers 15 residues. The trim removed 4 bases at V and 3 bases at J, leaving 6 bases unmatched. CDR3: CASSRAGGRTDTQYF. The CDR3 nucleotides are TGTGCCAGCAGCCGGGCGGGAGGCCGGACAGATACGCAGTATTTT.

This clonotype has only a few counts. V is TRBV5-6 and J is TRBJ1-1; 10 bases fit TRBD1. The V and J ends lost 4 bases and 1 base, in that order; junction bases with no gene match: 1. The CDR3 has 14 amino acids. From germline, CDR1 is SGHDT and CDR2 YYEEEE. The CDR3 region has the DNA TGTGCCAGCAGCGGGGACAGGGGGAACACTGAAGCTTTCTTT. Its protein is CASSGDRGNTEAFF.

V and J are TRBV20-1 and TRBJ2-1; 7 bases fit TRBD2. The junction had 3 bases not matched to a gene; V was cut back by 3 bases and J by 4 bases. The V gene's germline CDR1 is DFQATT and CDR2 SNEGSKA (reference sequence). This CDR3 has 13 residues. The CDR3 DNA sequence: TGCAGTGCTAGCGGGGGGAGTTACAATGAGCAGTTCTTC. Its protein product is CSASGGSYNEQFF.

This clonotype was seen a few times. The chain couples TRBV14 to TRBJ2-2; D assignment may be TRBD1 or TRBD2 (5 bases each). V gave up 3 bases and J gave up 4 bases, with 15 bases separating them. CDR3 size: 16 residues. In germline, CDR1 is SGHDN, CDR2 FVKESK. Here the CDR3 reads CASSHGLGRATGELFF. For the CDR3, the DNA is TGTGCCAGCAGCCATGGTTTGGGACGTGCCACCGGGGAGCTGTTTTTT.

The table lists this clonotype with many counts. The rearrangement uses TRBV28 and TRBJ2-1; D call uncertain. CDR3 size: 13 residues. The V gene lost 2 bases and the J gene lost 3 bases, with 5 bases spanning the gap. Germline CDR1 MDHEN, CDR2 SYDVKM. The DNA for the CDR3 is TGTGCCAGCAGTTTACCGAACTACAATGAGCAGTTCTTC. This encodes CASSLPNYNEQFF.

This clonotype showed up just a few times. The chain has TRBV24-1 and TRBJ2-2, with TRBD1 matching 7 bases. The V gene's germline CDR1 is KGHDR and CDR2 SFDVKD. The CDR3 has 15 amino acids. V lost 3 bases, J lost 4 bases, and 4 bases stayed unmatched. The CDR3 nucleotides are TGTGCCACCAGTGATCTGACAGGGTCCACCGGGGAGCTGTTTTTT. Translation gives CATSDLTGSTGELFF.

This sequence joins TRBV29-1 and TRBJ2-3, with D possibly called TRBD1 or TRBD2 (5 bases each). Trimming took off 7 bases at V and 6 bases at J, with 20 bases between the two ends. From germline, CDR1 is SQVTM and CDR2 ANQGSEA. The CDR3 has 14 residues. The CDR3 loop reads CSAHYGPWGDTQYF. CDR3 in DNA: TGCAGCGCTCATTATGGGCCCTGGGGGGATACGCAGTATTTT.

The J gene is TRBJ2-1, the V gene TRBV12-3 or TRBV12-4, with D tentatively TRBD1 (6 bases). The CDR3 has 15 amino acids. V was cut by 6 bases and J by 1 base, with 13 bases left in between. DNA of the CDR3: TGTGCCAGCAGCCTTTATACAGGGTCCTACAATGAGCAGTTCTTC. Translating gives CASSLYTGSYNEQFF.

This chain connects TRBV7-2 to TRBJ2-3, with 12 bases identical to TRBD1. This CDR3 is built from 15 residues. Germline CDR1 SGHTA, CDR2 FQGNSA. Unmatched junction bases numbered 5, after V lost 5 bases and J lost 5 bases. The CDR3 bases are TGTGCCAGCAGCGGAGGGACAGGGGGCATAGATACGCAGTATTTT. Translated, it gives CASSGGTGGIDTQYF.

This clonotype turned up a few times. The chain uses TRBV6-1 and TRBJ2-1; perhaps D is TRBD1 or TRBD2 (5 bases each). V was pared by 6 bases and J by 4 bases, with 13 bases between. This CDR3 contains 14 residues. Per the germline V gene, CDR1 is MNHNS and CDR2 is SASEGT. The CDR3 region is CASRGRTSYNEQFF. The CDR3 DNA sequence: TGTGCCAGCAGGGGACGGACTTCTTACAATGAGCAGTTCTTC.

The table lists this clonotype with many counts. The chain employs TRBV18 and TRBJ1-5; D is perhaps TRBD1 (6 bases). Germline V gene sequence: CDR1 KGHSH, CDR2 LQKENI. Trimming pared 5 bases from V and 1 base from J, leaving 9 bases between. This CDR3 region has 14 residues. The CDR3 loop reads CASSTGQSNQPQHF. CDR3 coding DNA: TGTGCCAGCTCAACCGGACAGAGCAATCAGCCCCAGCATTTT.

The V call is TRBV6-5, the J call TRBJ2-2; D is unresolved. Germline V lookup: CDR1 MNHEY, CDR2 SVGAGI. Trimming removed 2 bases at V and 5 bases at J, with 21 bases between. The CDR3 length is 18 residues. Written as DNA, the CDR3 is TGTGCCAGCAGTTACCAAACGAGAACTAATCATCGAACCGGGGAGCTGTTTTTT. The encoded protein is CASSYQTRTNHRTGELFF.